This T cell receptor (beta chain) was sequenced in a study of Tregs in tolerant kidney transplant recipients. Study-wide points: No direct test of biological reproducibility was done here. The small number of patients limits these findings pending further validation.

Profiling relied on immunoSEQ multiplex PCR, and the TCRdb table lists in-frame clones only, not all of them. This sample has about 69,000 clones, with 85% to 90% found just once. The V end lost 3 bases, the J end lost 5 bases, and 16 bases lay between the germline ends. The germline V gene encodes CDR1 SNHLY and CDR2 FYNNEI. The CDR3 consists of 15 residues. This clone was detected only once. No antigen is known for it. CD4+CD25+CD127- Tregs, CD4+CD25- non-Tregs, CD4 and CD8 cells were sorted. The clonotype comes from a human donor who received a combined kidney and bone marrow transplant. The starting material was CD4+ T cells from blood, obtained before the transplant. The chain carries TRBV2 and TRBJ1-1, with unresolved D. CDR3 in amino acids: CASSEEGGLGTEAFF. DNA of the CDR3: TGTGCCAGCAGTGAGGAGGGAGGTCTGGGGACTGAAGCTTTCTTT.